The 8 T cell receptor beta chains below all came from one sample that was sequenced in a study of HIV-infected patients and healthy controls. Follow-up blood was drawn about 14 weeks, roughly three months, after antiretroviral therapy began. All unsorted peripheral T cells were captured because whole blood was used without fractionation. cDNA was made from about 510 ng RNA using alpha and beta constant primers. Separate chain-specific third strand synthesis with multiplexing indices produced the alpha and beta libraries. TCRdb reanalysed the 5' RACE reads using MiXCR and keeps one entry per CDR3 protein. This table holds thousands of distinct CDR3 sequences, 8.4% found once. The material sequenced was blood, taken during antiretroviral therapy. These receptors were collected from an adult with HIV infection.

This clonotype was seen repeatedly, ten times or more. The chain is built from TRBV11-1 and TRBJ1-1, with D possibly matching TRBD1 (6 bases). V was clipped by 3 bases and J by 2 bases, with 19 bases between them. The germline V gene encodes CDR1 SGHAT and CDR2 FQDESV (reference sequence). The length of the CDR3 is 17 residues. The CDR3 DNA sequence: TGTGCCAGCAGCTTTATGAGAGGAGGAGGGGGAAACACTGAAGCTTTCTTT. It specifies CASSFMRGGGGNTEAFF.

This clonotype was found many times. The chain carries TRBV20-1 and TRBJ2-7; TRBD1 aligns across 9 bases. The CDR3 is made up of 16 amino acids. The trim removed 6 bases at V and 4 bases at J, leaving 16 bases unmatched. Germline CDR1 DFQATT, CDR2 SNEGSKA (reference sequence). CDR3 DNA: TGCAGTGCCGATCTGTTAGTTTGGGACAGGGTTTACGAGCAGTACTTC. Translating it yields CSADLLVWDRVYEQYF.

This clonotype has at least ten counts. The CDR3 is CASSLEASGSYDTQYF. DNA of the CDR3: TGTGCCAGCAGCTTAGAAGCTAGCGGCTCCTACGATACGCAGTATTTT. This chain joins TRBV7-8 and TRBJ2-3; 7 bases fit TRBD2. Trimming removed 1 base from V and 6 bases from J; junction bases left unmatched: 10. CDR3 size: 16 residues. Germline CDR1 is SGHVS and CDR2 is FQNEAQ.

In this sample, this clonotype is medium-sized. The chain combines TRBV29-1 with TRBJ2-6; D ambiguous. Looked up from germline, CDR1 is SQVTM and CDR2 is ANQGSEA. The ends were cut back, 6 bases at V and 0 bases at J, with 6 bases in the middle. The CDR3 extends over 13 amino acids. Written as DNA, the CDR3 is TGCAGCGTCGCGAACTCTGGGGCCAACGTCCTGACTTTC. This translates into CSVANSGANVLTF.

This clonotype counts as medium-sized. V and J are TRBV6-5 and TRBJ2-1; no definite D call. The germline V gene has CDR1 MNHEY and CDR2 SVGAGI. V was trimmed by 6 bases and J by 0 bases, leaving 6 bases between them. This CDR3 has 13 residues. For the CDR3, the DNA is TGTGCCAGCAGGCAGCCCTCCTACAATGAGCAGTTCTTC. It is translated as CASRQPSYNEQFF.

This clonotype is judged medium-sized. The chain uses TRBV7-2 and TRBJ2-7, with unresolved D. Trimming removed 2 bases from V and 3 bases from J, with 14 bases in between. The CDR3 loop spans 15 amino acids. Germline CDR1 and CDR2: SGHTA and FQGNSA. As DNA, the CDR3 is TGTGCCAGCAGCTTAAGTGCTATGTCAGTCTACGAGCAGTACTTC. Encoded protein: CASSLSAMSVYEQYF.

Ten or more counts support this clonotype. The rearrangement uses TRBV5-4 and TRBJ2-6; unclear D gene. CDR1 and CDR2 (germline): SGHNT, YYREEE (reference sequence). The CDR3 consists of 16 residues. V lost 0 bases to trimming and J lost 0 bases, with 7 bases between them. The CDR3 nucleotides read TGTGCCAGCAGCTTGGACGGGCCCTCTGGGGCCAACGTCCTGACTTTC. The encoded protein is CASSLDGPSGANVLTF.

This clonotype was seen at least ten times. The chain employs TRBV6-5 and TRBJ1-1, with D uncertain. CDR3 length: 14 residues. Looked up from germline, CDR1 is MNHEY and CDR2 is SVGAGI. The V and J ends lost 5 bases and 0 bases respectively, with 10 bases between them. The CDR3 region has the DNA TGTGCCAGCAGTCCTGTGCAATTGAACACTGAAGCTTTCTTT. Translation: CASSPVQLNTEAFF.